This T cell receptor beta chain appears in the sequencing data of a study of neurological immune-mediated disorders. Noted time point: longitudinal time-point 3. This CDR3 spans 14 amino acids. V lost 0 bases and J 4 bases, leaving 10 bases between the germline ends. The germline V gene has CDR1 GTSNPN and CDR2 SVGIG (reference sequence). TCRdb reprocessed the 5' RACE reads with MiXCR, giving one entry per CDR3 protein. Of about 45,000 distinct CDR3 sequences in the sample, 13% were seen once. The chain uses TRBV30 and TRBJ2-1; possible D gene TRBD2, 6 bases. The sequenced material came from PBMCs. This TCR derives from a man aged 30 to 39 in good health. CDR3 protein: CAWSVASVYNEQFF. CDR3 sequence (DNA): TGTGCCTGGAGTGTAGCTAGCGTTTACAATGAGCAGTTCTTC.